The subject of this entry is one T cell receptor (beta chain). This clonotype was seen just once. It lacks a known antigen. No quality values exist for individual bases; no much larger clone is one base distant. One read yields weak evidence. The CDR3 covers 13 residues, taking in both the cysteine and the phenylalanine. The only DNA kept is the CDR3, 39 bases in frame from the first base. Between the V and J ends, shortened by 6 bases and 10 bases respectively, the junction contains 13 bases. The germline V gene encodes CDR1 WNHNN and CDR2 SYGVQD (reference sequence). Library method: RT-PCR. TCRdb names Illumina HiSeq 2500 as the instrument used. TCRdb's own reprocessing of the public reads used fastp at Q25 and MiXCR and kept productive beta chains. A single entry per CDR3 protein holds the most common genes and DNA from its merged rows. The sample table shows approximately 17,000 distinct CDR3 sequences, and around 70% are seen once. The ten largest account for 2% to 2.5% of the sample.

The data stem from a study of yellow fever vaccine responses in identical twins (dated by TCRdb to the late 2010s). At the level of the whole study: Focusing on identical twins, the study followed the T cell clones that responded to the vaccine, and did so with precision. Beyond this particular receptor, the publication reports: The authors reported that the T cell response to vaccination in identical twins appeared partly convergent and partly personalized.

The V and J genes are TRBV10-1 and TRBJ1-6, with no confidently assigned D gene. Sequencing used T cells from blood (PBMCs), unsorted or a sorted subset (not recorded which), obtained before or after yellow fever vaccination (not recorded which). The clonotype was recovered from a woman aged 18 to 35 who received the yellow fever vaccine. Donor details come from another sample of the same person, matched by shared clones. CDR3 loop: CASRGDLGSPLHF. In nucleotide form, the sequence is TGCGCCAGCAGGGGAGACTTAGGATCACCCCTCCACTTT.